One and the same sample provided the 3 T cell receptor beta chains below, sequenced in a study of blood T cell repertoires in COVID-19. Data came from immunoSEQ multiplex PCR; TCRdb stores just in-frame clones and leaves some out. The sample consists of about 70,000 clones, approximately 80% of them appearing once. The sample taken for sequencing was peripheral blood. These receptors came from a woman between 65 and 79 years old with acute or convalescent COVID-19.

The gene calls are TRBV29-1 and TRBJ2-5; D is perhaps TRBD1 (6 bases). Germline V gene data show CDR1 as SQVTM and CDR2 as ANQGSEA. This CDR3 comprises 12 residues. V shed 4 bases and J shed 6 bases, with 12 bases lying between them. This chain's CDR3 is CSVGAGEQTQYF. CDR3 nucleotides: TGCAGCGTTGGGGCAGGGGAACAGACCCAGTACTTC.

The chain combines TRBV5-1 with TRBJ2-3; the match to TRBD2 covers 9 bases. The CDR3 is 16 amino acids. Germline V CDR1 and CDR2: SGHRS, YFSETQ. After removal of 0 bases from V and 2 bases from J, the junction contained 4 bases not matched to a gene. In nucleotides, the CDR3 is TGCGCCAGCAGCTTGGTTGCTAGCGGGACCACAGATACGCAGTATTTT. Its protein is CASSLVASGTTDTQYF.

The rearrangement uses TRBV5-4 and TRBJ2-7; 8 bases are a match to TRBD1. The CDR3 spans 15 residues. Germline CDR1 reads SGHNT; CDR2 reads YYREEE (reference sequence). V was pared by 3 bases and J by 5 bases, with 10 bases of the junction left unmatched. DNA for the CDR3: TGTGCCAGCAGCTACCGACAGGGGCAGAGCAACGAGCAGTACTTC. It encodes CASSYRQGQSNEQYF.